A single sample gave rise to the 21 T cell receptor beta chains below, sequenced in a study of shared clonotypes between healthy human individuals. Data came from immunoSEQ multiplex PCR; TCRdb stores just in-frame clones and leaves some out. The sample contains around 330,000 clones, around two thirds of which appear only once. The sequencing sample was made of memory CD4+ T cells sorted from blood. Subset here: CD45RA-negative fraction. The receptors originated from a man aged 25 to 40 in good health.

This rearrangement joins TRBV12-5 to TRBJ1-1, with a tentative D call TRBD1 (6 bases). Trimming cost V 1 base and J 5 bases, with 8 bases left between them. Germline V gene data show CDR1 as LGHNT and CDR2 as FRNRAP. This CDR3 is built from 13 residues. CDR3 bases: TGTGCTAGTGGTTTGGAGGGGGGAACTGAAGCTTTCTTT. Protein: CASGLEGGTEAFF. Full variable domain (missing parts from reference TRBV12-5 and TRBJ1-1): DARVTQTPRHKVTEMGQEVTMRCQPILGHNTVFWYRQTMMQGLELLAYFRNRAPLDDSGMPKDRFSAEMPDATLATLKIQPSEPRDSAVYFCASGLEGGTEAFFGQGTRLTVV.

This clone was observed a few times. This rearrangement joins TRBV6-6 to TRBJ2-1, with a possible D match to TRBD1 (6 bases). Trimming stripped 11 bases from V and 8 bases from J, with 19 bases between. CDR3 length equals 13 residues. Per germline, CDR1 MNHNY and CDR2 SVGAGI (reference sequence). CDR3 loop: CAGGFVRGDEQFF. The CDR3 DNA follows: TGTGCCGGAGGTTTCGTCAGGGGAGATGAGCAGTTCTTC.

The CDR3 region is CASSPDVGSHGYTF. The CDR3, as DNA: TGCGCCAGCAGCCCGGACGTAGGAAGCCATGGCTACACCTTC. The chain couples TRBV4-3 to TRBJ1-2, with unresolved D. V dropped 4 bases and J dropped 6 bases, with 15 bases sitting between them. The CDR3 is 14 residues long. Germline assignment: CDR1 LGHNA and CDR2 YSLEER.

The V call is TRBV29-1, the J call TRBJ1-1, with a weak D call TRBD1 (6 bases). The germline V gene has CDR1 SQVTM and CDR2 ANQGSEA. The V end was cut by 7 bases, the J end by 4 bases, with 16 bases between. This CDR3 region has 13 residues. The CDR3 DNA sequence: TGCAGCGCCCGTTGGGGGCGCGGCACTGAAGCTTTCTTT. Translation gives CSARWGRGTEAFF.

This chain links TRBV7-2 with TRBJ2-6, with D hard to call. The CDR3 contains 16 residues. Germline values: CDR1 SGHTA, CDR2 FQGNSA. Trimming shortened V by 6 bases and J by 2 bases, and 14 bases separated the two germline ends. The CDR3 DNA reads TGTGCCAGCAGTTTCCGACTGTCCGCTGGGGCCAACGTCCTGACTTTC. This sequence encodes CASSFRLSAGANVLTF.

This chain joins TRBV5-1 and TRBJ2-7; D gene ambiguous. Germline V gene lookup returns CDR1 SGHRS and CDR2 YFSETQ. The V end was cut by 0 bases, the J end by 6 bases, with 16 bases between. This CDR3 region has 15 residues. CDR3 nucleotides: TGCGCCAGCAGCTTGGACCGGGTGGAGCTGGGCGAGCAGTACTTC. Translating it yields CASSLDRVELGEQYF.

This clone was detected only once. The chain recombines TRBV10-2 with TRBJ2-2; D is ambiguous. The CDR3 has 13 residues. V lost 8 bases, J lost 4 bases, and 11 bases lay in between. Germline V lookup: CDR1 WSHSY, CDR2 SAAADI. CDR3 loop: CASELQATGELFF. CDR3 coding DNA: TGCGCCAGCGAGCTTCAAGCCACCGGGGAGCTGTTTTTT.

The rearrangement links TRBV7-2 to TRBJ1-4; 10 nucleotides line up with TRBD1. CDR3 length equals 18 residues. Looked up from germline, CDR1 is SGHTA and CDR2 is FQGNSA. After removal of 3 bases from V and 2 bases from J, the junction contained 9 bases not matched to a gene. This chain's CDR3 is CASSLRATGGMTNEKLFF. For the CDR3, the DNA is TGTGCCAGCAGCTTGAGGGCGACAGGGGGCATGACTAATGAAAAACTGTTTTTT.

The genes are TRBV5-1 and TRBJ2-3, with TRBD1 matching over 8 bases. Trimming cost V 3 bases and J 2 bases; bases outside gene matches: 8. Germline V gene data show CDR1 as SGHRS and CDR2 as YFSETQ. The CDR3 has 16 amino acids. The CDR3 DNA sequence: TGCGCCAGCAGCTCAGGACAGGGCCTCAACACAGATACGCAGTATTTT. This sequence encodes CASSSGQGLNTDTQYF.

J is TRBJ2-3 and V is TRBV5-5; possibly TRBD1 for D (5 bases). The CDR3 loop spans 16 amino acids. V was cut by 4 bases and J by 3 bases, with 18 bases left in between. Germline loops: CDR1 SGHKS, CDR2 YYEKEE (reference sequence). As DNA, the CDR3 is TGTGCCAGCAGCCAAGGGGTAGTGTATTCGACAGATACGCAGTATTTT. This gives the protein CASSQGVVYSTDTQYF.

The CDR3 sequence: CASSRGGGLDTQYF. The DNA for the CDR3 is TGTGCCAGCAGCCGCGGCGGAGGGCTTGATACGCAGTATTTT. The V and J genes are TRBV5-6 and TRBJ2-3; tentative D call: TRBD2 (6 bases). The V gene's germline CDR1 is SGHDT and CDR2 YYEEEE. The length of the CDR3 is 14 residues. Between the trimmed V and J ends, which lost 4 bases and 6 bases, there was a span of 15 bases. The full variable domain, with the rest looked up from reference TRBV5-6 and TRBJ2-3, is DAGVTQSPTHLIKTRGQQVTLRCSPKSGHDTVSWYQQALGQGPQFIFQYYEEEERQRGNFPDRFSGHQFPNYSSELNVNALLLGDSALYLCASSRGGGLDTQYFGPGTRLTVL.

This chain joins TRBV11-2 and TRBJ2-2; 12 bases align to TRBD2. This CDR3 is built from 18 residues. Per the germline V gene, CDR1 is SGHAT and CDR2 is FQNNGV. The V gene end was trimmed by 5 bases and the J gene end by 6 bases; junction bases not matched to a gene: 13. The CDR3 DNA reads TGTGCCAGCAGCCCGAAAAACAGACTAGCGGGAGTTTCCGGGGAGCTGTTTTTT. It is translated as CASSPKNRLAGVSGELFF.

The chain couples TRBV18 to TRBJ2-7, with D perhaps TRBD1 (6 bases). Deletions cut 0 bases from V and 4 bases from J, with 10 bases between. Germline CDR1 and CDR2: KGHSH and LQKENI. The CDR3 is 14 amino acids. CDR3 amino acids: CASSPPGQVYEQYF. Written as DNA, the CDR3 is TGTGCCAGCTCACCACCGGGACAAGTATACGAGCAGTACTTC.

The V call is TRBV28, the J call TRBJ1-5; D is uncertain. Between the trimmed V and J ends, which lost 6 bases and 3 bases, there was a span of 15 bases. The CDR3 loop spans 15 amino acids. CDR1 is MDHEN, CDR2 SYDVKM, per germline. The CDR3 here is CASSSRSGVNQPQHF. The DNA of the CDR3 is TGTGCCAGCAGCTCCCGCTCCGGGGTCAATCAGCCCCAGCATTTT.

The V call is TRBV11-3, the J call TRBJ2-1; D might be TRBD1 (6 bases). Germline V lookup: CDR1 SGHNT, CDR2 YENEEA. The CDR3 length is 13 residues. Between the trimmed V and J ends, which lost 5 bases and 7 bases, there was a span of 12 bases. CDR3 sequence reads: CASSRTAFNEQFF. The CDR3 DNA reads TGTGCCAGCAGCCGGACAGCATTTAATGAGCAGTTCTTC. Full variable domain (outside the CDR3, taken from reference TRBV11-3 and TRBJ2-1): EAGVVQSPRYKIIEKKQPVAFWCNPISGHNTLYWYLQNLGQGPELLIRYENEEAVDDSQLPKDRFSAERLKGVDSTLKIQPAELGDSAVYLCASSRTAFNEQFFGPGTRLTVL.

In regard to this clone: This same CDR3 is encoded by further DNA sequences in the sample. The rearrangement links TRBV9 to TRBJ2-5, with 7 bases matching TRBD2. This CDR3 is 15 amino acids long. Germline CDR1 and CDR2: SGDLS and YYNGEE. J was trimmed by 5 bases and V by 0 bases; bases with no gene match: 7. CDR3 in DNA: TGTGCCAGCAGCGTAGGGGGCGGGAGAGAGGAGACCCAGTACTTC. It codes for CASSVGGGREETQYF.

This sequence joins TRBV7-2 and TRBJ2-5; possible D gene TRBD1, 5 bases. The germline V and J ends were trimmed by 5 bases and 0 bases, with 10 bases remaining between them. CDR3 size: 14 residues. Germline V lookup: CDR1 SGHTA, CDR2 FQGNSA. The CDR3 loop is CASSRNRNQETQYF. As DNA, the CDR3 is TGTGCCAGCAGCCGCAACAGGAACCAAGAGACCCAGTACTTC.

This clone was detected a few times. The chain combines TRBV7-3 with TRBJ2-6; D unclear. This CDR3 spans 12 amino acids. CDR1 is SGHTA and CDR2 is FQGTGA in the germline V gene. V was clipped by 1 base and J by 11 bases, with 6 bases between them. CDR3: CASSLSGDVLTF. Written as DNA, the CDR3 is TGTGCCAGCAGCTTAAGTGGGGACGTCCTGACTTTC. The full variable domain, in which reference TRBV7-3 and TRBJ2-6 provide the parts outside the CDR3, is GAGVSQTPSNKVTEKGKYVELRCDPISGHTALYWYRQSLGQGPEFLIYFQGTGAADDSGLPNDRFFAVRPEGSVSTLKIQRTERGDSAVYLCASSLSGDVLTFGAGSRLTVL.

V gene TRBV2 combines with J gene TRBJ2-5; 10 nucleotides align to TRBD1. This CDR3 is built from 14 residues. Germline CDR1 SNHLY, CDR2 FYNNEI. V was pared by 6 bases and J by 2 bases, with 3 bases of the junction left unmatched. CDR3 residues: CASSKDRGQETQYF. The DNA of the CDR3 is TGTGCCAGCAGCAAGGACAGGGGGCAAGAGACCCAGTACTTC.

The chain carries TRBV28 and TRBJ2-7; maybe TRBD1 (5 bases). The CDR3 spans 12 residues. V was shortened by 4 bases and J by 6 bases, with 10 bases between the two germline ends. Looked up from germline, CDR1 is MDHEN and CDR2 is SYDVKM. CDR3 nucleotide sequence: TGTGCCAGCAGTTCCAGGGATCGCGAGCAGTACTTC. Translation gives CASSSRDREQYF.

This chain links TRBV11-2 with TRBJ1-1, with D possibly matching TRBD1 (6 bases). Per germline, CDR1 SGHAT and CDR2 FQNNGV. CDR3 length equals 13 residues. The ends were cut back, 2 bases at V and 8 bases at J, with 12 bases in the middle. The CDR3 region is CASSLQRGTEAFF. The CDR3 bases are TGTGCCAGCAGCTTACAAAGGGGGACAGAAGCTTTCTTT.